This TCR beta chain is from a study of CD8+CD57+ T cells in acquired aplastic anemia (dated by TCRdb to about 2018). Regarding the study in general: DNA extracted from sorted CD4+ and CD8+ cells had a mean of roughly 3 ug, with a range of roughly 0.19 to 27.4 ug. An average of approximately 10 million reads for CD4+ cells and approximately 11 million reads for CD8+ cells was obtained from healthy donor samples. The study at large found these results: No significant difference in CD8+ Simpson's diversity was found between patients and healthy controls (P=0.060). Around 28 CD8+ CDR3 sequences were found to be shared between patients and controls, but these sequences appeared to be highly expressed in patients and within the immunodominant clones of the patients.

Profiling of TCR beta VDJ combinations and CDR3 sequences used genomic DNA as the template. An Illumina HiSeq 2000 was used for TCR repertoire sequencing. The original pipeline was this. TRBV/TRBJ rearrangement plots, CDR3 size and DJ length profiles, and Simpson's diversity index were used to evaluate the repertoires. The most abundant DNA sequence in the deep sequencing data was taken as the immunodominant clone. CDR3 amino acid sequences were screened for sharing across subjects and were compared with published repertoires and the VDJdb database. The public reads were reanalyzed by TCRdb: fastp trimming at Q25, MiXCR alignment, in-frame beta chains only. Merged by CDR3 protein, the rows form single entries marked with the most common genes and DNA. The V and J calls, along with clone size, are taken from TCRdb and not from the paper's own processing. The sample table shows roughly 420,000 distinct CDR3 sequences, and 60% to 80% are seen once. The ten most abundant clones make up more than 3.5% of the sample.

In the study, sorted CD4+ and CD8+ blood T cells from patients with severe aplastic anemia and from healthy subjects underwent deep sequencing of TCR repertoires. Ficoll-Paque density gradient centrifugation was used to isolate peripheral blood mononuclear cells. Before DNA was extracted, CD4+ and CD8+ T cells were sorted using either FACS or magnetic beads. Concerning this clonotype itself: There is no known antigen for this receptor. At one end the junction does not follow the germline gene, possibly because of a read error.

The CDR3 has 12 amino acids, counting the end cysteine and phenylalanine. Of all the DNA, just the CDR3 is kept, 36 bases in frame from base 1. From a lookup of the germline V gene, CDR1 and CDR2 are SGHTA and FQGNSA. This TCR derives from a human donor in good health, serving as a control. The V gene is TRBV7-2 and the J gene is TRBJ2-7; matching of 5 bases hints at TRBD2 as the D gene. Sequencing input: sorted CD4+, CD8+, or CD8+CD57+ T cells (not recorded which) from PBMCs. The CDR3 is CASSEHTGELYF. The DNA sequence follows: TGTGCCAGCAGCGAACACACCGGGGAGCTGTACTTC.